This TCR beta chain was identified in a study of shared clonotypes between healthy human individuals. Across the whole study: Each donor's CD4 naive and CD4 memory cells filled three plates apiece, CD8 naive two, and CD8 memory one. Overall study results and limits: Though the depth was large, rarefaction showed that sorted-subset sequencing was incomplete. Generally, naive subsets came out with larger estimated richness than memory subsets.

On this clone: Antigen: not known.

TCRdb's table, derived via immunoSEQ multiplex PCR, lists solely in-frame clones and lacks some. The table lists 2 million to 2.5 million clones, just over 90% of them singletons. Sequencing was carried out using naive CD4+ T cells from PBMCs. Documented subset: CD45RA+ positively selected. The TCR sequence derives from a man between 18 and 35 years old in good health. Some clones in this sample may be carry-over from other donors' samples.

CDR3 nucleotides: TGTGCCAGCAGCCAAGTCGGTCGTGGCAGACTAGGGGGAGATGGCTACACCTTC. This sequence encodes CASSQVGRGRLGGDGYTF. J is TRBJ1-2 and V is TRBV14, with a possible D match to TRBD1 (6 bases). The germline V gene has CDR1 SGHDN and CDR2 FVKESK. This CDR3 is built from 18 residues. With 1 base removed from V and 6 bases from J, the gap between germline ends came to 24 bases.